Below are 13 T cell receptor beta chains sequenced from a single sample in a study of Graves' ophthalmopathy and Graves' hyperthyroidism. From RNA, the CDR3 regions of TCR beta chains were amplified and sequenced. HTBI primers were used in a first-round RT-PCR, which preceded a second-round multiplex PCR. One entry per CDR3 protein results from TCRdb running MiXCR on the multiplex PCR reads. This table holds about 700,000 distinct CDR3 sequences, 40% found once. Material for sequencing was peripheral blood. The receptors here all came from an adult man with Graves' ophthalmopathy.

CDR3 in amino acids: CASSFGGMSGANVLTF. The CDR3 region has the DNA TGTGCCAGCAGTTTTGGGGGAATGTCTGGGGCCAACGTCCTGACTTTC. J is TRBJ2-6 and V is TRBV25-1; TRBD1 or TRBD2 may be the D gene (5 bases each). Germline CDR1 and CDR2: MGHDK and SYGVNS. CDR3 length equals 16 residues. V shed 5 bases and J shed 1 base, with 12 bases lying between them.

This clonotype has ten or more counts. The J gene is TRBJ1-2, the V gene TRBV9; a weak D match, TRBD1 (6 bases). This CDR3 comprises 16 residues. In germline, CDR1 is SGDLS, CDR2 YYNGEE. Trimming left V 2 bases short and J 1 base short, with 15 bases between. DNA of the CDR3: TGTGCCAGCAGCGTGACCGACAGGCCATTTAACTATGGCTACACCTTC. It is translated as CASSVTDRPFNYGYTF.

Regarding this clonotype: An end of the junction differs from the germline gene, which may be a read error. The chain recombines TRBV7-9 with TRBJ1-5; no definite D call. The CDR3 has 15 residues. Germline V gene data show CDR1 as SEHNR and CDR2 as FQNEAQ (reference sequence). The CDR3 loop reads CASSLVGQNNQPQHF. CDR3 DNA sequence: TGTGCCAGCAGTTTAGTCGGCCAGAACAATCAGCCCCAGCATTTT.

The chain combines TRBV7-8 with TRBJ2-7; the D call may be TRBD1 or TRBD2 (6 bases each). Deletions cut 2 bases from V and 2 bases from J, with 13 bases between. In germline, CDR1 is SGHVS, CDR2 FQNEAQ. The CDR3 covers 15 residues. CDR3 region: CASSLRAGEAYEQYF. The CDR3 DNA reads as TGTGCCAGCAGCTTACGGGCAGGGGAGGCCTACGAGCAGTACTTC.

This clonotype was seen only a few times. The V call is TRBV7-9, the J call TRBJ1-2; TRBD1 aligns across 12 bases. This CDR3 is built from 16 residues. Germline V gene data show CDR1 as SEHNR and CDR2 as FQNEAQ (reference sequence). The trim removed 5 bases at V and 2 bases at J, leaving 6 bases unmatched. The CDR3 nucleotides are TGTGCCAGCAGCCAGGGACAGGGGGCCCTAAACTATGGCTACACCTTC. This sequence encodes CASSQGQGALNYGYTF.

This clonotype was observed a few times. The CDR3 region is CASSGSGRAYETQYF. CDR3 coding DNA: TGTGCCAGCAGCGGTAGCGGGAGGGCATACGAGACCCAGTACTTC. This sequence joins TRBV13 and TRBJ2-5, with 11 bases that match TRBD2. The CDR3 covers 15 residues. J gave up 5 bases and V 5 bases, and 7 bases lay outside the gene matches. The germline V gene has CDR1 PRHDT and CDR2 FYEKMQ (reference sequence).

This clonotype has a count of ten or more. CDR3 nucleotides: TGTGCCAGCAGCTCCGGACAGGGAGGAGAGACCCAGTACTTC. This gives the protein CASSSGQGGETQYF. This chain uses TRBV12-3 or TRBV12-4 with TRBJ2-5; 8 bases align to TRBD1. This CDR3 region has 14 residues. V lost 6 bases to trimming and J lost 4 bases; unmatched junction nucleotides: 7.

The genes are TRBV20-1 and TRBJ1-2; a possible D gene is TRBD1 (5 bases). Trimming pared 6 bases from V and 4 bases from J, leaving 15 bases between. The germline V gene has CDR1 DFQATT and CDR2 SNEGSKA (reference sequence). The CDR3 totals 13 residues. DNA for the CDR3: TGCAGTGCCAGCGGGAAGGGGTCCTATGGCTACACCTTC. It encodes CSASGKGSYGYTF.

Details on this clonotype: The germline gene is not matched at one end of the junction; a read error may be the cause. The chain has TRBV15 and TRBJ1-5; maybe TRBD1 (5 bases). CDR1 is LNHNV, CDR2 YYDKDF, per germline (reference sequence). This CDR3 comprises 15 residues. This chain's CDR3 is CTTSRDLGGNQPQHF. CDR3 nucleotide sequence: TGTACCACCAGCAGAGATTTGGGGGGAAACCAGCCCCAGCATTTT.

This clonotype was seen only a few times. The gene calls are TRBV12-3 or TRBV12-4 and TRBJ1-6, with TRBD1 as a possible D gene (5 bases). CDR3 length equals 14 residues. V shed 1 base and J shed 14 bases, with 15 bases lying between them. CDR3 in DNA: TGTGCCAGCAGTTTAGAGAGGGGAAATTGGGCCCTCCACTTT. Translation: CASSLERGNWALHF.

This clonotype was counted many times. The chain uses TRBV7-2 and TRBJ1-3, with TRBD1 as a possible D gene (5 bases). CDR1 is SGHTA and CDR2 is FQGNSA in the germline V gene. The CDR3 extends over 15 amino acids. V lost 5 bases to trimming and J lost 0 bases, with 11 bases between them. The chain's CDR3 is CASSGTGTSGNTIYF. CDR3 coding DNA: TGTGCCAGCAGCGGAACAGGAACCTCTGGAAACACCATATATTTT. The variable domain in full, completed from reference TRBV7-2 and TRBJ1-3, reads GAGVSQSPSNKVTEKGKDVELRCDPISGHTALYWYRQSLGQGLEFLIYFQGNSAPDKSGLPSDRFSAERTGGSVSTLTIQRTQQEDSAVYLCASSGTGTSGNTIYFGEGSWLTVV.

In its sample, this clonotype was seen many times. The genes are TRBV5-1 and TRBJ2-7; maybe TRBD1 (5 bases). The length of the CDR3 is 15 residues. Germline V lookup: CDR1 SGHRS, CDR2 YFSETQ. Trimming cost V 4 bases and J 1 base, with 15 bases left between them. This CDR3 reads CASSPDLGASYEQYF. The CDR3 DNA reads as TGCGCCAGCAGCCCGGATCTTGGGGCTTCCTACGAGCAGTACTTC.

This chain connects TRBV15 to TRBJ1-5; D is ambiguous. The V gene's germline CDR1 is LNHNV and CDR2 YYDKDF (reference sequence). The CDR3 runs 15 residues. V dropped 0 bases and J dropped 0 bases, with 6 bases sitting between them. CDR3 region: CATSREGISNQPQHF. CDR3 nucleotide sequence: TGTGCCACCAGCAGAGAGGGAATTAGCAATCAGCCCCAGCATTTT.